This T cell receptor beta chain was sequenced in a study of blood T cell repertoires in COVID-19. The repertoire was sequenced with immunoSEQ multiplex PCR; TCRdb's copy has only in-frame clones and lacks some. Among 150,000 to 200,000 clones, approximately 91% were seen once, and the ten largest hold more than 2%. Germline V gene lookup returns CDR1 GTSNPN and CDR2 SVGIG (reference sequence). This CDR3 has 14 residues. V was clipped by 4 bases and J by 0 bases, with 10 bases between them. This TCR was sampled from a man aged 18 to 29 with acute or convalescent COVID-19. The sequenced sample consisted of peripheral blood. V gene TRBV30 combines with J gene TRBJ2-1; the D is unclear. CDR3 DNA: TGTGCCTGGACCCCCCCGTCCTCCTACAATGAGCAGTTCTTC. This sequence encodes CAWTPPSSYNEQFF.